Included here is one TCR beta chain sequence, with context. These data are taken from a study of T cell changes during pregnancy in multiple sclerosis. TCRdb keeps only in-frame clones here, not all; method: immunoSEQ multiplex PCR. This sample carries about 100,000 clones, 92% of them seen once, and the ten largest clones take approximately 2%. Trimming stripped 4 bases from V and 0 bases from J, with 14 bases between. CDR3 length equals 16 residues. Germline V gene lookup returns CDR1 SGHDT and CDR2 YYEEEE. Here the sequenced sample was peripheral blood, taken after pregnancy. This receptor was obtained from a female donor with multiple sclerosis, enrolled in a pregnancy study. This rearrangement joins TRBV5-6 to TRBJ2-1; tentatively, D is TRBD1 (6 bases). CDR3 DNA: TGTGCCAGCAGCCCTGGACAGCACCTCTCCTACAATGAGCAGTTCTTC. Amino acids: CASSPGQHLSYNEQFF. Full variable domain (missing parts from reference TRBV5-6 and TRBJ2-1): DAGVTQSPTHLIKTRGQQVTLRCSPKSGHDTVSWYQQALGQGPQFIFQYYEEEERQRGNFPDRFSGHQFPNYSSELNVNALLLGDSALYLCASSPGQHLSYNEQFFGPGTRLTVL.